The 18 T cell receptor beta chains given below trace back to one sample, sequenced in a study of Graves' ophthalmopathy and Graves' hyperthyroidism. The study amplified TCR beta CDR3 regions using RNA transcripts. An initial RT-PCR round employing HTBI primers preceded a second-round multiplex PCR. TCRdb fed the multiplex PCR reads into MiXCR, producing one record per CDR3 protein. The sample shows approximately 540,000 distinct CDR3 sequences, under 40% of them seen only once. Sequencing input: peripheral blood or thyroid tissue (not recorded which). The receptors stem from an adult man with Graves' hyperthyroidism.

This clonotype was seen more than once but under ten times. V is TRBV10-3 and J is TRBJ2-7; D perhaps matches TRBD1 (5 bases). TRBJ2-1 explains the end of the DNA better; the J call may be wrong. CDR1 and CDR2 (germline): ENHRY, SYGVKD. The CDR3 spans 13 residues. The CDR3 is CAIKASQGNEQFF. Written as DNA, the CDR3 is TGTGCCATCAAGGCTAGTCAGGGCAATGAGCAGTTCTTC.

Worth noting for this clonotype: Possible read error: a much larger clone is one base away. V and J are TRBV20-1 and TRBJ1-6; D unresolved. The CDR3 is made up of 16 amino acids. The V gene lost 1 base and the J gene lost 0 bases, with 10 bases spanning the gap. CDR1 is DFQATT and CDR2 is SNEGSKA in the germline V gene (reference sequence). The CDR3 here is CSARGAGASYNSPLHF. CDR3 coding DNA: TGCAGTGCTAGAGGGGCAGGCGCCTCCTATAATTCACCCCTCCACTTT.

This clonotype appeared many times. The chain recombines TRBV12-3 or TRBV12-4 with TRBJ1-5, with D possibly matching TRBD1 (5 bases). V lost 6 bases and J lost 1, with 13 bases in between. The CDR3 is 15 amino acids. This CDR3 is CASSPHRRSNQPQHF. The CDR3 DNA reads as TGTGCCAGCAGCCCCCACAGGCGAAGCAATCAGCCCCAGCATTTT.

This clonotype was recorded at least ten times. The chain has TRBV5-5 and TRBJ2-5; possibly TRBD2 for D (6 bases). The V gene lost 0 bases and the J gene lost 7 bases, with 16 bases spanning the gap. This CDR3 comprises 15 residues. From germline, CDR1 is SGHKS and CDR2 YYEKEE (reference sequence). The CDR3 loop reads CASSLDARLGGTQYF. CDR3 nucleotides: TGTGCCAGCAGCTTGGATGCCAGGCTGGGGGGGACCCAGTACTTC. The variable domain in full, with the rest retrieved from reference TRBV5-5 and TRBJ2-5, is DAGVTQSPTHLIKTRGQQVTLRCSPISGHKSVSWYQQVLGQGPQFIFQYYEKEERGRGNFPDRFSARQFPNYSSELNVNALLLGDSALYLCASSLDARLGGTQYFGPGTRLLVL.

This clonotype appeared a few times. The chain links TRBV20-1 to TRBJ2-3; D is perhaps TRBD1 (6 bases). With 0 bases removed from V and 2 bases from J, the gap between germline ends came to 12 bases. Germline loops: CDR1 DFQATT, CDR2 SNEGSKA (reference sequence). This CDR3 region has 15 residues. CDR3: CSARDYRDNTDTQYF. CDR3 bases: TGCAGTGCTAGAGATTACAGGGACAACACAGATACGCAGTATTTT.

This clonotype was seen only a few times. V gene TRBV20-1 combines with J gene TRBJ2-7; D possibly corresponds to TRBD2 (6 bases). Germline lookup yields CDR1 DFQATT and CDR2 SNEGSKA (reference sequence). This CDR3 contains 13 residues. The V end lost 2 bases, the J end lost 6 bases, and 14 bases lay between the germline ends. The CDR3 DNA follows: TGCAGTGCTAGACCGGGAGCCCTACGCGAGCAGTACTTC. This codes for CSARPGALREQYF.

The chain carries TRBV7-8 and TRBJ2-3, with unresolved D. This CDR3 comprises 15 residues. V was shortened by 1 base and J by 0 bases, with 8 bases between the two germline ends. Germline values: CDR1 SGHVS, CDR2 FQNEAQ. The CDR3 here is CASSLEGFSTDTQYF. The CDR3 coding sequence is TGTGCCAGCAGCTTAGAAGGGTTTAGCACAGATACGCAGTATTTT.

This clonotype has ten or more counts. The chain employs TRBV24-1 and TRBJ1-5, with D possibly TRBD1 on 5 matching bases. This CDR3 has 14 residues. CDR1 KGHDR and CDR2 SFDVKD come from the germline V gene. V lost 4 bases and J lost 3, with 9 bases in between. CDR3 coding DNA: TGTGCCACCAGTGACAGGGTGGCCAATCAGCCCCAGCATTTT. Amino acid sequence: CATSDRVANQPQHF.

This clonotype was detected a few times. This chain joins TRBV6-1 and TRBJ1-5; D is ambiguous. This CDR3 contains 14 residues. The germline V and J ends were trimmed by 7 bases and 2 bases, with 12 bases remaining between them. The germline CDR1 and CDR2 sequences are MNHNS and SASEGT. In DNA form, the CDR3 reads TGTGCCAGCAAAGAATCGCCGGGCAATCAGCCCCAGCATTTT. It codes for CASKESPGNQPQHF.

The chain links TRBV10-3 to TRBJ1-2; D may be TRBD1 (5 bases). The CDR3 consists of 13 residues. Germline assignment: CDR1 ENHRY and CDR2 SYGVKD. Trimming removed 4 bases from V and 4 bases from J, with 10 bases in between. The CDR3 DNA is TGTGCCATCAGTGGGGCGGGGCCCTATGGCTACACCTTC. Translated: CAISGAGPYGYTF.

About this clonotype: Given a much more abundant clone one base away, this may be a read error. The chain carries TRBV2 and TRBJ1-2, with D possibly being TRBD1 (5 bases). Germline V gene lookup returns CDR1 SNHLY and CDR2 FYNNEI. This CDR3 has 12 amino acids. The V and J ends lost 5 bases and 8 bases respectively, with 12 bases between them. This CDR3 is CASSWGEEGYTF. CDR3 coding DNA: TGTGCCAGCAGTTGGGGCGAGGAGGGCTACACCTTC.

This clonotype came up many times. V usage is TRBV10-2 and J usage is TRBJ1-1, with unresolved D. Trimming shortened V by 0 bases and J by 3 bases, and 8 bases separated the two germline ends. The CDR3 totals 14 residues. Looked up from germline, CDR1 is WSHSY and CDR2 is SAAADI. The CDR3 region is CASSESFPDTEAFF. In nucleotides, the CDR3 is TGCGCCAGCAGTGAGTCCTTCCCGGACACTGAAGCTTTCTTT.

The chain has TRBV12-3 or TRBV12-4 and TRBJ1-6; 11 bases match TRBD1. The length of the CDR3 is 16 residues. V trimming: 6 bases; J trimming: 8 bases; junction bases outside the gene matches: 9. CDR3 sequence: CASSTGTGGAHSPLHF. CDR3 sequence (DNA): TGTGCCAGCAGCACAGGGACAGGGGGTGCGCATTCACCCCTCCACTTT.

This clonotype was counted only a few times. V and J are TRBV6-5 and TRBJ1-1; perhaps TRBD1 as D (5 bases). Germline-derived CDR1 and CDR2 are MNHEY and SVGAGI. V lost 0 bases and J 1 base, leaving 9 bases between the germline ends. This CDR3 spans 15 amino acids. The CDR3 is CASSYSSTGNTEAFF. The DNA for the CDR3 is TGTGCCAGCAGTTACTCGAGCACAGGGAACACTGAAGCTTTCTTT.

The rearrangement uses TRBV19 and TRBJ1-1; D unclear. This CDR3 spans 14 amino acids. Germline V lookup: CDR1 LNHDA, CDR2 SQIVND (reference sequence). Trimming cost V 0 bases and J 1 base, with 6 bases left between them. The CDR3 loop is CASSIDLANTEAFF. CDR3 in DNA: TGTGCCAGTAGTATAGATCTAGCGAACACTGAAGCTTTCTTT.

This rearrangement joins TRBV7-2 to TRBJ1-2; 9 positions match TRBD1. This CDR3 region has 13 residues. V lost 5 bases and J lost 7; bases outside the gene matches: 5. Germline V CDR1 and CDR2: SGHTA, FQGNSA. This CDR3 reads CASSHTGGFGYTF. CDR3 coding DNA: TGTGCCAGCAGCCACACAGGGGGCTTTGGCTACACCTTC.

This clonotype appeared many times. The chain links TRBV5-1 to TRBJ1-2; TRBD1 matches 7 bases. J gave up 3 bases and V 3 bases, and 5 bases lay outside the gene matches. Germline V gene data show CDR1 as SGHRS and CDR2 as YFSETQ. The length of the CDR3 is 14 residues. The CDR3 protein is CASSSPGTDYGYTF. As DNA, the CDR3 is TGCGCCAGCAGCTCACCCGGGACAGACTATGGCTACACCTTC.

This chain connects TRBV20-1 to TRBJ1-5; 12 bases line up with TRBD2. The DNA matches TRBJ2-3 better at its end, which makes the J call doubtful. The CDR3 spans 19 residues. CDR1 and CDR2 from the germline V gene are DFQATT and SNEGSKA (reference sequence). Written as DNA, the CDR3 is TGCAGTGCTAGAGATCGTTCGCTAGCGGGAGGGAGTTACGCAGATACGCAGTATTTT. Its protein is CSARDRSLAGGSYADTQYF.